The clone carrying this TCR beta chain turned up a few times. What it binds is not known. TCRdb fed the 5' RACE reads into MiXCR, producing one record per CDR3 protein. The sample has 300,000 to 350,000 distinct CDR3 sequences; about 4.5% are singletons. This entry comes from a study of T cells after yellow fever vaccination. Overall study results and limits: A limited proportion of clonotypes was detected within both the CD4 and CD8 compartments.

The V gene end was trimmed by 2 bases and the J gene end by 6 bases; junction bases not matched to a gene: 8. The CDR3 contains 16 residues. In germline, CDR1 is SEHNR, CDR2 FQNEAQ (reference sequence). This TCR derives from a young man who received the YFV17D yellow fever vaccine. This chain uses TRBV7-9 with TRBJ2-3; 10 bases map to TRBD2. The sample consisted of PBMCs, taken 15 days after the yellow fever booster vaccination. The CDR3 loop is CASSLMGQRGGDTQYF. CDR3 in DNA: TGTGCCAGCAGCTTAATGGGCCAGCGGGGGGGTGATACGCAGTATTTT.